This TCR beta chain originates from a study of cytomegalovirus exposure and HLA in healthy donors. This clone appeared a few times. The PCR made use of 60 Vbeta and 13 Jbeta primers. In the original workflow: In a later analysis, 70 million to 80 million unique TCR beta chains included roughly 11 million shared by two or more donors. Profiling relied on immunoSEQ multiplex PCR, and the TCRdb table lists in-frame clones only, not all of them. D and trimming were read from the DNA, whereas the V and J calls and clone size are those reported in that table. The repertoire has roughly 63,000 clones, roughly 74% of them found once; the top ten carry roughly 25%. The receptor was derived from a woman in her forties in good health and CMV-seropositive. Source material: PBMCs.

Written as DNA, the CDR3 is TGTGCCACCAGCAGAGTCGCGACGGGGGGGCCTCTAAATGAGCAGTTCTTC. It yields the protein CATSRVATGGPLNEQFF. This chain connects TRBV15 to TRBJ2-1; 8 bases map to TRBD2. This CDR3 spans 17 amino acids. Losses at the gene ends were 1 base for V and 7 bases for J; bases not matched to a gene: 12. The germline V gene has CDR1 LNHNV and CDR2 YYDKDF (reference sequence).